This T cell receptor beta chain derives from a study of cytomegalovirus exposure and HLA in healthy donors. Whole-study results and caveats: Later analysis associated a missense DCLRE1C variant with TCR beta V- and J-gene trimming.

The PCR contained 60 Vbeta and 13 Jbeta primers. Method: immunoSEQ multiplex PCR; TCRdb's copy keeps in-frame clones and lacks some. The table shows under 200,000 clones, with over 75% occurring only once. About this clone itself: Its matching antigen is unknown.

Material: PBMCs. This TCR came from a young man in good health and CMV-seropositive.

CDR3 in amino acids: CASSAGTPRLYEQYF. In nucleotides, the CDR3 is TGTGCCAGCTCAGCCGGGACTCCGAGGCTCTACGAGCAGTACTTC. The rearrangement uses TRBV18 and TRBJ2-7; D possibly corresponds to TRBD2 (6 bases). V lost 5 bases and J 3 bases, leaving 17 bases between the germline ends. The CDR3 has 15 amino acids. Germline CDR1 reads KGHSH; CDR2 reads LQKENI.